This T cell receptor beta chain was captured in a study of shared clonotypes between healthy human individuals. Each subset's genomic DNA was shared equally among a number of immunoSEQ plates. Produced via immunoSEQ multiplex PCR; TCRdb's table is partial and in-frame only. The sample yields about 1.9 million clones, approximately 92% seen once. Study-level points and caveats: Only a few donors were included, so the genetic and exposure-history diversity represented was limited.

Positively selected for CCR7, the CD45RO-negative cells used as naive CD8 cells excluded terminally differentiated effector memory CD45RA+ cells. Those who donated, Caucasian adults without exception, all lived in Nashville, Tennessee. V was pared by 6 bases and J by 5 bases, with 8 bases of the junction left unmatched. Germline V gene lookup returns CDR1 SGHVS and CDR2 FQNEAQ. This CDR3 comprises 16 residues. Points on this clone: The antigen is not known.

Input material: naive CD8+ T cells from PBMCs. The chain joins TRBV7-8 to TRBJ2-1; TRBD2 agrees at 12 bases. The TCR comes from a man younger than 35 in good health. Some clones in this sample may be carry-over from other donors' samples. This CDR3 reads CASSTPLAGGNNEQFF. DNA of the CDR3: TGTGCCAGCAGTACTCCACTAGCGGGAGGCAACAATGAGCAGTTCTTC.